This entry features one T cell receptor (beta chain) sequence. Its antigen is unknown. These data are taken from a study of vaccination effects on CD4 cells after COVID-19. Whole-study results and caveats: Cross-reaction with common cold coronaviruses was seen in only 1 of 255 vaccine-induced clones from healthy vaccinees.

Only in-frame clones appear in the TCRdb table, and some are missing; sequencing was by immunoSEQ multiplex PCR. The sample lists around 11,000 clones, roughly 74% occurring once. Sequencing was preceded by expansion of antigen-specific CD4+ T cells with viral peptide pools in the ViraFEST assay. Once cultured for approximately 10 days, the cells underwent separation to obtain CD4+ T cells. Nucleocapsid antibody tests were negative, and the vaccine recipients had no prior SARS-CoV-2 infection. The CDR3 has 15 residues. Losses at the gene ends were 2 bases for V and 5 bases for J; bases not matched to a gene: 7. The V gene's germline CDR1 is MNHEY and CDR2 SVGAGI.

The receptor comes from a human donor who received a COVID-19 vaccine. V is TRBV6-5 and J is TRBJ2-7; 9 bases are a match to TRBD2. Sequenced here: CD4+ T cells from PBMCs cultured with HCoV-229E spike peptides, sampled before COVID-19 vaccination. The CDR3 DNA is TGTGCCAGCAGTTACGGCGGGAGGGCCGTTGACGAGCAGTACTTC. Translation gives CASSYGGRAVDEQYF.